The T cell receptor (beta chain) under discussion was sequenced for a study of T cells in Graves' hyperthyroidism and ophthalmopathy. V shed 5 bases and J shed 5 bases, with 16 bases lying between them. The CDR3 has 15 amino acids. Germline loops: CDR1 SGHTA, CDR2 FQGTGA. It was uncontrolled infection, other autoimmune disease, pregnancy or lactation that excluded patients. This clonotype was detected ten times or more. RNA transcripts were the template for amplifying TCR beta CDR3 regions. A set of HTBI primers served as the primers for a first-round RT-PCR of the TCR CDR3. TCRdb ran MiXCR on the multiplex PCR reads and lists one entry per CDR3 protein. There are 700,000 or so distinct CDR3 sequences in the sample; about 14% occur only once, and around 12% lies in the top ten.

This sequence originates from a woman between 50 and 59 years old with Graves' ophthalmopathy. V usage is TRBV7-3 and J usage is TRBJ2-1; D may be TRBD1 or TRBD2 (5 bases each). What was sequenced was blood. CDR3 loop: CASSRDPLFDNEQFF. The CDR3 nucleotides read TGTGCCAGCAGCCGGGACCCACTATTCGACAATGAGCAGTTCTTC.